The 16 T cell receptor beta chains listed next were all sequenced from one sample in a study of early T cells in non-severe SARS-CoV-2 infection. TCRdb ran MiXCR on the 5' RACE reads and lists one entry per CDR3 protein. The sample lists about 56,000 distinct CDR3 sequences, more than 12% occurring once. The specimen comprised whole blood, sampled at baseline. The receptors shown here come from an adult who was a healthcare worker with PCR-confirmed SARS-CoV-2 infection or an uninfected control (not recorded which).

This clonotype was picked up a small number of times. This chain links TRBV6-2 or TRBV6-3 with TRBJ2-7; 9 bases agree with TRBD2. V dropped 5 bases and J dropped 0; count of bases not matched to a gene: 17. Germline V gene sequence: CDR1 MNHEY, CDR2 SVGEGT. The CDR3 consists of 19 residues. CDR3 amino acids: CASSHERLAVQRASYEQYF. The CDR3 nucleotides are TGTGCCAGCAGTCATGAGAGACTAGCGGTTCAGAGGGCCTCCTACGAGCAGTACTTC.

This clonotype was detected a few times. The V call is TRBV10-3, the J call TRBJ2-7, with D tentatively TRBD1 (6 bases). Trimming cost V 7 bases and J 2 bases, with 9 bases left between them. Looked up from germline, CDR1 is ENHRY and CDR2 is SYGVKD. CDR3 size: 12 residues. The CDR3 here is CAITGATYEQYF. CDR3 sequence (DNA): TGTGCCATCACAGGGGCGACCTACGAGCAGTACTTC.

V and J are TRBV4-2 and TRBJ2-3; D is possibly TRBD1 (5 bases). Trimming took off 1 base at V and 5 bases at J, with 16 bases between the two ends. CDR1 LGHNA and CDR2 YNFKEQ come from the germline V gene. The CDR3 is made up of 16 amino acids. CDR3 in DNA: TGTGCCAGCAGCCAAGCTGGCGGACAAACTGGAGATACGCAGTATTTT. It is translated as CASSQAGGQTGDTQYF.

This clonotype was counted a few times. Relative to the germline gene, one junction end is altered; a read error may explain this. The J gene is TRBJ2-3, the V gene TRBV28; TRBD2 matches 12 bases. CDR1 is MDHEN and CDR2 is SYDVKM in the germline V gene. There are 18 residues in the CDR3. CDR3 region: CTSSFVGLAGSSTDTQYF. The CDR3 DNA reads TGTACCAGCAGTTTTGTTGGACTAGCGGGATCAAGCACAGATACGCAGTATTTT.

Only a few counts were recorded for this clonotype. The CDR3 bases are TGTGCCAGCAGCGTAGCTGGACAGACCTACAATGAGCAGTTCTTC. Translating it yields CASSVAGQTYNEQFF. The rearrangement uses TRBV9 and TRBJ2-1; a possible D gene is TRBD1 (6 bases). Trimming stripped 0 bases from V and 2 bases from J, with 9 bases between. The germline CDR1 and CDR2 sequences are SGDLS and YYNGEE. The CDR3 is 15 residues long.

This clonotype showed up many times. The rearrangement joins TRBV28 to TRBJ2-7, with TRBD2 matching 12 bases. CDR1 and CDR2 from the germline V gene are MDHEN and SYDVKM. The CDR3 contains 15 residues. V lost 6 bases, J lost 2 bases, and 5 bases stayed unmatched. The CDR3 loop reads CASSPPSGRAYEQYF. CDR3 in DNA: TGTGCCAGCAGCCCCCCTAGCGGGAGGGCCTACGAGCAGTACTTC.

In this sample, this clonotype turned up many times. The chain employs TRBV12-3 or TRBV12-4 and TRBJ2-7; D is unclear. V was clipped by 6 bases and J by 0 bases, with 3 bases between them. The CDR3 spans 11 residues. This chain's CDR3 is CASSYSYEQYF. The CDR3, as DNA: TGTGCCAGCAGCTACTCCTACGAGCAGTACTTC.

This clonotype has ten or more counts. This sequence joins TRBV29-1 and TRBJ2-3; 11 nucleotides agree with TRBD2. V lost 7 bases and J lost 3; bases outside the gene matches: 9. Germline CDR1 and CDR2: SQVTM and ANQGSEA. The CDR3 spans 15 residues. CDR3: CSGQSTSGMTDTQYF. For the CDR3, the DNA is TGCAGCGGTCAGTCGACTAGCGGGATGACAGATACGCAGTATTTT.

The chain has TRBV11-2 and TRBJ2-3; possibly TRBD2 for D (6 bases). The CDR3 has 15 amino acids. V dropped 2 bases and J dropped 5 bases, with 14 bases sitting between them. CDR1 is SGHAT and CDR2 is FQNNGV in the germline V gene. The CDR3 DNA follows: TGTGCCAGCAGCTTACAGTGGAGGGCTGAAGATACGCAGTATTTT. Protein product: CASSLQWRAEDTQYF.

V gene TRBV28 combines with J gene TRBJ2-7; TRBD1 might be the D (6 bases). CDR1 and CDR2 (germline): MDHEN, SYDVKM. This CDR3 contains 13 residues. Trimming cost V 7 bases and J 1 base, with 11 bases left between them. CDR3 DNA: TGTGCCAGCAACGGACAGCCGTCCTACGAGCAGTACTTC. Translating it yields CASNGQPSYEQYF.

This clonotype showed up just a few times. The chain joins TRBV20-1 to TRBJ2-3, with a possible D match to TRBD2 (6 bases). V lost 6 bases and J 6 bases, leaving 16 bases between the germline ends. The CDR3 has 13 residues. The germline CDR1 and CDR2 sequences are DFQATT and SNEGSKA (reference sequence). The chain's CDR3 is CSARSLAYDTQYF. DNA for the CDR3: TGCAGTGCGCGTTCGCTAGCGTATGATACGCAGTATTTT.

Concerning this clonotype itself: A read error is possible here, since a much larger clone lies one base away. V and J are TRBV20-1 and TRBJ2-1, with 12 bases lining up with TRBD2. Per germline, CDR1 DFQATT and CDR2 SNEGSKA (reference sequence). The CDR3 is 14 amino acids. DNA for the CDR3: TGCAGTGCTCCTAGCGGGGGGGCCAGGAATGAGCAGATCTTC. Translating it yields CSAPSGGARNEQIF.

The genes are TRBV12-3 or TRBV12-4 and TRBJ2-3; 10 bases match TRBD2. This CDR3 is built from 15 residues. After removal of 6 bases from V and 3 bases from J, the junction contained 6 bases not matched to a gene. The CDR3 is CASSPGLAVTDTQYF. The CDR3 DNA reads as TGTGCCAGCAGCCCCGGACTAGCGGTTACAGATACGCAGTATTTT.

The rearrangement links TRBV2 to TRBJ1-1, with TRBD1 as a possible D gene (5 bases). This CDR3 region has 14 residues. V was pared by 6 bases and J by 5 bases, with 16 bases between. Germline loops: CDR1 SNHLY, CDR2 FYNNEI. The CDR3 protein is CASSLYVGVTEAFF. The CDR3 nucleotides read TGTGCCAGCAGCCTTTACGTGGGGGTGACTGAAGCTTTCTTT. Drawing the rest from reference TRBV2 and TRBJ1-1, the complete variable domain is EPEVTQTPSHQVTQMGQEVILRCVPISNHLYFYWYRQILGQKVEFLVSFYNNEISEKSEIFDDQFSVERPDGSNFTLKIRSTKLEDSAMYFCASSLYVGVTEAFFGQGTRLTVV.

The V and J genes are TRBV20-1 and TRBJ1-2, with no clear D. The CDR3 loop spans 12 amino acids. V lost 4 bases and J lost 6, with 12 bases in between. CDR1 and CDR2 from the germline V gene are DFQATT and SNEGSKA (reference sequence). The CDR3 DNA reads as TGCAGTGCTACCCGCGTGAGGGATGGCTACACCTTC. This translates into CSATRVRDGYTF.

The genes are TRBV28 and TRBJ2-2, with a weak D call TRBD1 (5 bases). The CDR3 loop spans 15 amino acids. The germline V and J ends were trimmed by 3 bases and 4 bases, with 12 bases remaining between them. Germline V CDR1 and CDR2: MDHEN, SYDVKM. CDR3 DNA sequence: TGTGCCAGCAGTTTTAGACAGCTGATCACCGGGGAGCTGTTTTTT. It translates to CASSFRQLITGELFF. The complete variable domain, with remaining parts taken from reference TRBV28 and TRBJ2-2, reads DVKVTQSSRYLVKRTGEKVFLECVQDMDHENMFWYRQDPGLGLRLIYFSYDVKMKEKGDIPEGYSVSREKKERFSLILESASTNQTSMYLCASSFRQLITGELFFGEGSRLTVL.